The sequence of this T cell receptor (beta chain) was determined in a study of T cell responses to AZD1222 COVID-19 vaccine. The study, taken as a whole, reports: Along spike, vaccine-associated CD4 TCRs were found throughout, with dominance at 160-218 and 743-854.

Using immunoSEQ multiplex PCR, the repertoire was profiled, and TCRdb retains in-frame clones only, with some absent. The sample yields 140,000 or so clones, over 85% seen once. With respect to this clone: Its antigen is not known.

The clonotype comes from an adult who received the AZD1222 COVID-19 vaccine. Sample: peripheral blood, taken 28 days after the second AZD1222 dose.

The chain's CDR3 is CASSPQASGTQETQYF. The DNA for the CDR3 is TGTGCCAGCTCACCACAGGCTAGCGGTACTCAAGAGACCCAGTACTTC. V is TRBV18 and J is TRBJ2-5, with TRBD2 matching 7 bases. The V gene's germline CDR1 is KGHSH and CDR2 LQKENI. Losses at the gene ends were 1 base for V and 2 bases for J; bases not matched to a gene: 7. This CDR3 spans 16 amino acids.